The 9 T cell receptor beta chains presented below share a single source sample, sequenced in a study of Ad26.COV2.S vaccination and SARS-CoV-2 variants. Libraries were prepared by immunoSEQ multiplex PCR; TCRdb keeps only in-frame clonotypes and omits some of them. The profile shows about 320,000 clones, approximately 87% of them singletons. The treatment denotes: some 20 received Ad26.COV2.S at low or high dose, single or two shots; roughly five received placebo; per-sample allocation not given. Each sample was drawn 63 days after the first injection (of vaccine or placebo). The sample here was peripheral blood, taken in a trial of Ad26.COV2.S vaccine versus placebo. These receptors were collected from a person between 18 and 60 years old who received the Ad26.COV2.S COVID-19 vaccine or a placebo.

This chain uses TRBV6-2 or TRBV6-3 with TRBJ1-5; D is undetermined. The CDR3 length is 12 residues. V was pared by 4 bases and J by 5 bases, with 6 bases between. The germline CDR1 and CDR2 sequences are MNHEY and SVGEGT. The CDR3 protein is CASSLGHQPQHF. The CDR3, as DNA: TGTGCCAGCAGTTTGGGTCATCAGCCCCAGCATTTT.

The chain joins TRBV28 to TRBJ2-1; D call uncertain. Germline V gene sequence: CDR1 MDHEN, CDR2 SYDVKM. The CDR3 is made up of 12 amino acids. Trimming removed 3 bases from V and 8 bases from J, with 8 bases in between. The CDR3 coding sequence is TGTGCCAGCAGTTTTCTTCCGGATGAGCAGTTCTTC. Residues: CASSFLPDEQFF.

The chain uses TRBV18 and TRBJ1-1, with no clear D. The CDR3 has 16 amino acids. Between the trimmed V and J ends, which lost 0 bases and 3 bases, there was a span of 14 bases. Germline loops: CDR1 KGHSH, CDR2 LQKENI. The CDR3 protein is CASSPPFEGLDTEAFF. Written as DNA, the CDR3 is TGTGCCAGCTCACCACCCTTCGAGGGATTAGACACTGAAGCTTTCTTT.

The chain recombines TRBV5-5 with TRBJ2-1; TRBD2 is a possible D gene (6 bases). Germline V gene lookup returns CDR1 SGHKS and CDR2 YYEKEE (reference sequence). The V and J ends lost 2 bases and 4 bases respectively, with 16 bases between them. The CDR3 is 16 residues long. The CDR3 coding sequence is TGTGCCAGCAGCTTTACCGGGACTGGGGGGTACAATGAGCAGTTCTTC. Its translation is CASSFTGTGGYNEQFF.

This chain uses TRBV6-6 with TRBJ2-3; TRBD1 aligns across 9 bases. CDR3 size: 18 residues. V trimming: 5 bases; J trimming: 2 bases; junction bases outside the gene matches: 14. The germline V gene has CDR1 MNHNY and CDR2 SVGAGI (reference sequence). The CDR3 DNA is TGTGCCAGCAGTCTGGGACAGGGAAACCCCACATCCACAGATACGCAGTATTTT. This translates into CASSLGQGNPTSTDTQYF.

This chain's CDR3 is CASSYSTSPSPLHF. The DNA for the CDR3 is TGTGCCAGCAGTTACTCGACTTCGCCTTCACCCCTCCACTTT. The genes are TRBV6-2 or TRBV6-3 and TRBJ1-6, with unresolved D. Trimming cost V 0 bases and J 9 bases, with 9 bases left between them. Germline values: CDR1 MNHEY, CDR2 SVGEGT. This CDR3 contains 14 residues.

The V gene is TRBV6-1, the J gene TRBJ1-2; no clear D. Germline CDR1 reads MNHNS; CDR2 reads SASEGT. CDR3 length: 13 residues. V was clipped by 3 bases and J by 7 bases, with 12 bases between them. The CDR3 sequence: CASSDPDLGGYTF. DNA of the CDR3: TGTGCCAGCAGTGACCCGGACCTGGGTGGCTACACCTTC.

V usage is TRBV12-5 and J usage is TRBJ1-2, with 8 bases lining up with TRBD1. CDR1 and CDR2 (germline): LGHNT, FRNRAP. The ends lost 9 bases at V and 2 bases at J; junction bases unmatched: 11. This CDR3 comprises 15 residues. This chain's CDR3 is CASSGTGGTNYGYTF. Here the CDR3 DNA reads TGTGCTAGCTCCGGGACAGGAGGGACGAACTATGGCTACACCTTC.

The V and J genes are TRBV19 and TRBJ1-5; no firm D call. CDR3 length equals 14 residues. Trimming left V 3 bases short and J 1 base short, with 7 bases between. Germline lookup yields CDR1 LNHDA and CDR2 SQIVND (reference sequence). CDR3 in amino acids: CASSIQRSNQPQHF. CDR3 in DNA: TGTGCCAGTAGTATTCAACGGAGCAATCAGCCCCAGCATTTT.